This T cell receptor (beta chain) was found in a study of T cell repertoires in ileal Crohn's disease. Clones were read by immunoSEQ multiplex PCR, and TCRdb kept only the in-frame ones, dropping some. Of about 17,000 clones listed, around four fifths are singletons. Trimming at V came to 5 bases and at J to 4 bases, leaving 15 bases not matched to a gene. This CDR3 has 17 amino acids. Germline V lookup: CDR1 SGHTA, CDR2 FQGNSA. The chain joins TRBV7-2 to TRBJ2-7, with TRBD1 matching over 9 bases. This receptor was obtained from an adult with Crohn's disease. The sequenced sample consisted of ileal tissue. The CDR3 spells CASSPRGFGTGKYEQYF. DNA of the CDR3: TGTGCCAGCAGCCCAAGGGGTTTTGGGACAGGGAAGTACGAGCAGTACTTC.